This is a list of T cell receptor beta chains from one sample in a study of shared clonotypes between healthy human individuals. Profiling relied on immunoSEQ multiplex PCR, and the TCRdb table lists in-frame clones only, not all of them. The data contain about 2.3 million clones, roughly 92% of them singletons. What was sequenced was naive CD4+ T cells from PBMCs. These TCRs come from a man aged 18 to 35 in good health. Some clones in this sample may be carry-over from other donors' samples. Both conserved end residues are part of each CDR3. A D gene is named only where the DNA matches it firmly. Size values are once, few and many counts, or a class for expanded clones, and some rows have none.

>NA|TRBV9|TRBJ2-1|TRBD2
TGTGCCAGCAGCGGGGGGACTAGAGTCAATGAGCAGTTCTTC
CASSGGTRVNEQFF
>NA|TRBV28|TRBJ2-2|TRBD1
TGTGCCAGCAGCGGACCAGGGGGTAGACGCACCGGGGAGCTGTTTTTT
CASSGPGGRRTGELFF
>NA|TRBV6-5|TRBJ2-3|NA
TGTGCCAGCAGTTACTCAGGGACTTTAGGCATCGATACGCAGTATTTT
CASSYSGTLGIDTQYF
>NA|TRBV7-9|TRBJ2-1|TRBD2
TGTGCCAGCAGCTTATCGTGGTCGCAGCGGGAGGGCCTACGTGAGCAGTTCTTC
CASSLSWSQREGLREQFF
>NA|TRBV18|TRBJ1-1|NA
TGTGCCAGCTCACCATATGCGCGGGGTGGAGATGAAGCTTTCTTT
CASSPYARGGDEAFF
>NA|TRBV19|TRBJ2-1|NA
TGTGCCAGTGGTGTAGGAGGATTAGGGCAGTTCTTC
CASGVGGLGQFF
>NA|TRBV6-6|TRBJ1-1|NA
TGTGCCAGCAGTTACGGGACTGAAGCTTTCTTT
CASSYGTEAFF
>NA|TRBV11-1|TRBJ2-7|NA
TGTGCCAGCAGCTTAGCCGGGACTCATCTCTACGAGCAGTACTTC
CASSLAGTHLYEQYF
>few|TRBV11-3|TRBJ2-2|TRBD2
TGTGCCAGCAGCTTAGGCGGACTAGGAATTTTGAACACCGGGGAGCTGTTTTTT
CASSLGGLGILNTGELFF
>NA|TRBV5-1|TRBJ2-5|NA
TGCGCCAGCAGCCCGTCTAGCCAAGAGACCCAGTACTTC
CASSPSSQETQYF
>NA|TRBV7-3|TRBJ2-2|NA
TGTGCCAGCAGCTTCCAGGGGGGCGTTTACACCGGGGAGCTGTTTTTT
CASSFQGGVYTGELFF
>NA|TRBV28|TRBJ1-4|NA
TGTGCCAGCAGTGACCAAGTTTCGGCTACTAATGAAAAACTGTTTTTT
CASSDQVSATNEKLFF
>NA|TRBV6-5|TRBJ2-3|NA
TGTGCCAGCAGGGCCTGGGGACCAGATACGCAGTATTTT
CASRAWGPDTQYF
>NA|TRBV15|TRBJ1-5|TRBD1
TGTGCCACGGCGACAGGGGGCCCTCAGCCCCAGCATTTT
CATATGGPQPQHF
>NA|TRBV5-1|TRBJ2-7|TRBD2
TGCGCCAGCAGCTTGGCGGGAGGGAGCTCCTACGAGCAGTACTTC
CASSLAGGSSYEQYF
>NA|TRBV2|TRBJ1-1|NA
TGTGCCAGCAGTGGGACTAGGAACACTGAAGCTTTCTTT
CASSGTRNTEAFF